This T cell receptor beta chain was sequenced for a study of cytomegalovirus exposure and HLA in healthy donors. Findings and caveats of the study: A later analysis associated 15,000 to 20,000 TCR beta sequences with HLA alleles at a 0.05 false discovery rate. The authors judged a highly shared variant cluster likely a sequencing artifact.

60 Vbeta and 13 Jbeta primers were used in PCR. The assay was immunoSEQ multiplex PCR, and TCRdb's table has in-frame clones only and misses some. This table has around 150,000 clones, 80% to 85% appearing once. CDR3 length equals 15 residues. J gave up 4 bases and V 5 bases, and 9 bases lay outside the gene matches. Germline lookup yields CDR1 MNHEY and CDR2 SVGAGI. Regarding this clone: Antigen unknown.

Sample: PBMCs. The TCR sequence derives from a man between 18 and 35 years old in good health and CMV-seronegative. The chain has TRBV6-5 and TRBJ2-3; 7 positions agree with TRBD2. The CDR3 spells CASSSGTPTADTQYF. The CDR3 DNA reads as TGTGCCAGCAGTAGCGGGACCCCAACTGCAGATACGCAGTATTTT.